Shown below are 14 T cell receptor beta chains from a single sample sequenced in a study of T-cell memory formation after mild COVID-19 (dated by TCRdb to the early 2020s). Libraries were made using 5' RACE. The instrument given in TCRdb is Illumina NovaSeq 6000. In TCRdb, the public reads were trimmed at Q25 with fastp and aligned with MiXCR, with productive beta chains retained. Every entry covers one CDR3 protein and lists the most common genes and DNA from its rows. The table for this sample lists under 300,000 distinct CDR3 sequences; about a sixth of them were counted only once. The ten biggest clones cover around a fifth of the sample. The specimen was PBMCs or a T cell subset sorted from them (not recorded which). These receptors were obtained from a man between 18 and 35 years old who had mild COVID-19 (a few samples of this study predate the infection). The sample titles of this study are shuffled in the database, so cell type and time point are left out; the donor was told from shared clones.

The chain couples TRBV6-5 to TRBJ1-1; maybe TRBD1 (5 bases). V was pared by 7 bases and J by 2 bases, with 11 bases between. Germline assignment: CDR1 MNHEY and CDR2 SVGAGI. The CDR3 length is 13 residues. CDR3 sequence (DNA): TGTGCCAGCACCGCCGGGGCTAACACTGAAGCTTTCTTT. Translating gives CASTAGANTEAFF.

The rearrangement uses TRBV24-1 and TRBJ2-7, with 10 positions matching TRBD2. Losses at the gene ends were 6 bases for V and 5 bases for J; bases not matched to a gene: 3. CDR3 length: 13 amino acids. The germline gives CDR1 KGHDR, CDR2 SFDVKD. The CDR3, as DNA: TGTGCCACCAGTAAGCGGGGGGGCCACGAGCAGTACTTC. Translating gives CATSKRGGHEQYF.

This clonotype was detected once. The genes are TRBV4-1 and TRBJ2-6; D is unclear. Germline CDR1 is MGHRA and CDR2 is YSYEKL. This CDR3 region has 16 residues. The germline V and J ends were trimmed by 4 bases and 4 bases, with 14 bases remaining between them. CDR3 protein: CASSPVVISGANVLTF. For the CDR3, the DNA is TGCGCCAGCAGCCCAGTCGTAATTTCCGGGGCCAACGTCCTGACTTTC.

The V call is TRBV19, the J call TRBJ2-7; 12 bases are a match to TRBD1. The CDR3 contains 15 residues. The V and J ends lost 6 bases and 3 bases, in that order; junction bases with no gene match: 6. In germline, CDR1 is LNHDA, CDR2 SQIVND (reference sequence). The CDR3 DNA reads TGTGCCAGTAGACCGGGACAGGGGGCCGACTACGAGCAGTACTTC. Translating it yields CASRPGQGADYEQYF.

Only a few counts were recorded for this clonotype. The V gene is TRBV20-1, the J gene TRBJ2-3; no clear D gene. The germline V gene encodes CDR1 DFQATT and CDR2 SNEGSKA (reference sequence). Trimming pared 5 bases from V and 3 bases from J, leaving 15 bases between. The CDR3 length is 14 residues. This CDR3 reads CSARARVETDTQYF. CDR3 DNA: TGCAGTGCTCGGGCGCGCGTCGAAACAGATACGCAGTATTTT.

V gene TRBV15 combines with J gene TRBJ2-2, with D maybe TRBD2 (5 bases). CDR1 and CDR2 from the germline V gene are LNHNV and YYDKDF (reference sequence). V shed 5 bases and J shed 0 bases, with 10 bases lying between them. The CDR3 loop spans 15 amino acids. In DNA, the CDR3 is TGTGCCACCAGCTTGAGGGCAGCGAACACCGGGGAGCTGTTTTTT. Encoded protein: CATSLRAANTGELFF.

This clonotype was detected many times. V is TRBV7-9 and J is TRBJ2-3; possibly TRBD1 for D (5 bases). Germline lookup yields CDR1 SEHNR and CDR2 FQNEAQ (reference sequence). The V end was cut by 3 bases, the J end by 2 bases, with 12 bases between. The CDR3 extends over 15 amino acids. The CDR3 bases are TGTGCCAGCAGCTTCAGGGCAGCCACCACAGATACGCAGTATTTT. Translation: CASSFRAATTDTQYF.

This chain uses TRBV7-2 with TRBJ1-1; weak D call: TRBD1 (6 bases). The CDR3 extends over 12 amino acids. Germline CDR1 is SGHTA and CDR2 is FQGNSA. With 4 bases removed from V and 5 bases from J, the gap between germline ends came to 8 bases. CDR3 protein: CASSSQGTEAFF. The DNA for the CDR3 is TGTGCCAGCAGCTCCCAGGGGACTGAAGCTTTCTTT.

The CDR3 reads CASSPSGVEGTEAFF. CDR3 DNA sequence: TGCGCCAGCAGCCCCTCCGGGGTAGAGGGCACTGAAGCTTTCTTT. J is TRBJ1-1 and V is TRBV5-1; D is ambiguous. Germline CDR1 is SGHRS and CDR2 is YFSETQ. This CDR3 is built from 15 residues. Trimming took 4 bases from V and 4 from J, leaving 17 bases between them.

The CDR3 DNA is TGTGCCAGCTCACCGGGCCGGAACTTGGGGACTGAAGCTTTCTTT. Translated, it gives CASSPGRNLGTEAFF. This chain connects TRBV18 to TRBJ1-1; no firm D call. The V and J ends lost 3 bases and 5 bases respectively, with 16 bases between them. The CDR3 has 15 amino acids. From germline, CDR1 is KGHSH and CDR2 LQKENI.

The J gene is TRBJ1-2, the V gene TRBV4-1; no clear D gene. Trimming stripped 0 bases from V and 7 bases from J, with 9 bases between. The CDR3 is 13 residues long. Germline-derived CDR1 and CDR2 are MGHRA and YSYEKL. CDR3 sequence: CASSQDLYVGYTF. The CDR3 DNA sequence: TGCGCCAGCAGCCAAGATTTATACGTTGGCTACACCTTC.

This clonotype came up many times. The J gene is TRBJ2-7, the V gene TRBV9; D is unclear. The CDR3 is 14 amino acids. From germline, CDR1 is SGDLS and CDR2 YYNGEE. V dropped 4 bases and J dropped 2 bases, with 13 bases sitting between them. CDR3 region: CASSPRRVPYEQYF. The CDR3 DNA is TGTGCCAGCAGCCCCCGTAGGGTTCCCTACGAGCAGTACTTC.

This clonotype showed up just a few times. V usage is TRBV18 and J usage is TRBJ1-2; D is ambiguous. The CDR3 has 15 residues. Germline V CDR1 and CDR2: KGHSH, LQKENI. V dropped 0 bases and J dropped 5 bases, with 13 bases sitting between them. Written as DNA, the CDR3 is TGTGCCAGCTCACCACCATATTCCTACCTTTATGGCTACACCTTC. Translated, it gives CASSPPYSYLYGYTF. The whole variable domain, filled in from reference TRBV18 and TRBJ1-2, reads NAGVMQNPRHLVRRRGQEARLRCSPMKGHSHVYWYRQLPEEGLKFMVYLQKENIIDESGMPKERFSAEFPKEGPSILRIQQVVRGDSAAYFCASSPPYSYLYGYTFGSGTRLTVV.

The chain combines TRBV29-1 with TRBJ1-5; D perhaps matches TRBD1 (6 bases). Looked up from germline, CDR1 is SQVTM and CDR2 is ANQGSEA. This CDR3 has 13 residues. V lost 1 base and J 5 bases, leaving 9 bases between the germline ends. This chain's CDR3 is CSVEVAGDQPQHF. The CDR3 nucleotides read TGCAGCGTTGAAGTGGCAGGGGATCAGCCCCAGCATTTT.